This T cell receptor (beta chain) was observed in a study of CXCR3-negative and CXCR3-positive naive CD8 T cells. In the case of this clonotype: The target antigen is unknown.

The CDR3 runs 14 residues. CDR1 is SGHKS, CDR2 YYEKEE, per germline (reference sequence). In preparing the TRB cDNA libraries, 5' RACE with UMI labels was used. Each CDR3 protein gets one entry in TCRdb, which reprocessed the 5' RACE reads and gives no DNA. The table counts about 60,000 distinct CDR3 sequences; around 0.5% lies in the top ten. Study conclusions and caveats: Memory CD8+ T cell repertoires were far less diverse than both naive subsets. Relative to CXCR3-negative naive cells, CXCR3-positive naive cells had more hydrophobic TRB CDR3s.

Sequenced sample: naive CXCR3+ CD8+ T cells from blood. Subset here: CD45RO-CCR7+CD27+CD95- naive CD8+ T cells expressing CXCR3 (TNR3+). The sequence was collected from a human donor in good health. Some clones in this sample may be carry-over from other donors' samples. The V gene is TRBV5-5, the J gene TRBJ2-7; the TCRdb call, TRBD1, lacks DNA for checking. The CDR3 protein is CASSTGALSYEQYF.